These 26 T cell receptor beta chains originate from one sample sequenced in a study of control samples from healthy donors and cancer patients. Sequencing was performed with immunoSEQ multiplex PCR; in TCRdb, only in-frame clones are kept and a portion is missing. This sample has over 200,000 clones, with around 79% found just once. Sequenced input: PBMCs. All receptors derive from a woman aged 60-75 years with lung cancer.

V gene TRBV3-1 (or the pseudogene TRBV3-2) combines with J gene TRBJ2-3; no definite D call. V was trimmed by 4 bases and J by 11 bases, leaving 13 bases between them. The CDR3 contains 12 residues. Per the germline V gene, CDR1 is LGHDT and CDR2 is YNNKEL (reference sequence). CDR3 coding DNA: TGTGCCAGCAGCCCCTCCCCCTCGTGGCAGTATTTT. Translated: CASSPSPSWQYF.

The rearrangement links TRBV18 to TRBJ1-3, with D possibly matching TRBD1 (6 bases). The ends were cut back, 1 base at V and 4 bases at J, with 11 bases in the middle. Looked up from germline, CDR1 is KGHSH and CDR2 is LQKENI. This CDR3 contains 15 residues. The CDR3 nucleotides are TGTGCCAGCTCACCACAGGGGGGACGAGGAAACACCATATATTTT. Its translation: CASSPQGGRGNTIYF.

This clone was counted a few times. This chain links TRBV12-3 or TRBV12-4 with TRBJ1-2, with 9 bases lining up with TRBD1. With V trimmed by 6 bases and J by 8 bases, 7 bases remained unmatched. The CDR3 has 13 residues. Here the CDR3 reads CASSLQGAEGYTF. CDR3 nucleotide sequence: TGTGCCAGCAGCTTACAGGGGGCAGAGGGCTACACCTTC.

The V gene is TRBV19, the J gene TRBJ2-7; TRBD2 matches 9 bases. CDR1 is LNHDA and CDR2 is SQIVND in the germline V gene (reference sequence). The length of the CDR3 is 16 residues. V lost 2 bases to trimming and J lost 0 bases; unmatched junction nucleotides: 5. The CDR3: CASSISTSGSSYEQYF. The CDR3 nucleotides are TGTGCCAGTAGTATATCGACTAGCGGATCCTCCTACGAGCAGTACTTC.

On this clone itself: The same CDR3 can be traced to other DNA sequences in this sample. This chain connects TRBV18 to TRBJ2-3; D is undetermined. The germline gives CDR1 KGHSH, CDR2 LQKENI. Trimming cost V 3 bases and J 0 bases, with 4 bases left between them. There are 13 residues in the CDR3. CDR3 nucleotides: TGTGCCAGCTCACCCGCTAGCACAGATACGCAGTATTTT. This codes for CASSPASTDTQYF.

V and J are TRBV4-2 and TRBJ2-3; 11 bases map to TRBD2. From germline, CDR1 is LGHNA and CDR2 YNFKEQ. V lost 1 base and J lost 0; bases outside the gene matches: 9. The CDR3 length is 19 residues. The CDR3 region has the DNA TGTGCCAGCAGCCAAGGGGGTAGCGGGGGGGCCCGCAGCACAGATACGCAGTATTTT. Translating it yields CASSQGGSGGARSTDTQYF.

The sample holds a few counts of this clone. The chain links TRBV3-1 (or the pseudogene TRBV3-2) to TRBJ1-1; 7 nucleotides align to TRBD1. The V gene's germline CDR1 is LGHDT and CDR2 YNNKEL (reference sequence). V shed 4 bases and J 0 bases; nucleotides not matched to a gene: 5. The CDR3 covers 15 residues. CDR3 DNA sequence: TGTGCCAGCAGCCTCGGAACAGGGGTGAACACTGAAGCTTTCTTT. It specifies CASSLGTGVNTEAFF.

This chain joins TRBV28 and TRBJ1-2; D uncertain. V shed 7 bases and J shed 3 bases, with 9 bases lying between them. This CDR3 has 12 residues. The germline V gene has CDR1 MDHEN and CDR2 SYDVKM. CDR3 amino acids: CASTGLYYGYTF. CDR3 nucleotide sequence: TGTGCCAGCACCGGTTTGTACTATGGCTACACCTTC.

This rearrangement joins TRBV6-2 or TRBV6-3 to TRBJ1-3; no definite D call. This CDR3 region has 16 residues. The V end lost 6 bases, the J end lost 0 bases, and 15 bases lay between the germline ends. Germline V gene lookup returns CDR1 MNHEY and CDR2 SVGEGT. CDR3 DNA: TGTGCCAGCAGCCCTCCGAGTATTAGCTCTGGAAACACCATATATTTT. Its translation: CASSPPSISSGNTIYF.

V usage is TRBV5-8 and J usage is TRBJ2-3; TRBD2 matches 9 bases. This CDR3 is 16 amino acids long. Per germline, CDR1 SGHTS and CDR2 YDEGEE. V was pared by 4 bases and J by 5 bases, with 11 bases of the junction left unmatched. CDR3 nucleotides: TGTGCCAGCAGCCCCCGTGTTTTGCGGGGGGGAGATACGCAGTATTTT. Amino acid sequence: CASSPRVLRGGDTQYF.

The chain recombines TRBV6-2 or TRBV6-3 with TRBJ1-2; D gene ambiguous. Germline CDR1 and CDR2: MNHEY and SVGEGT. Trimming pared 3 bases from V and 3 bases from J, leaving 5 bases between. CDR3 length: 12 residues. CDR3 in amino acids: CASSYADYGYTF. The DNA for the CDR3 is TGTGCCAGCAGTTATGCCGACTATGGCTACACCTTC.

This clone was counted between two and nine times. V and J are TRBV5-5 and TRBJ1-1, with D hard to call. Germline assignment: CDR1 SGHKS and CDR2 YYEKEE (reference sequence). Trimming shortened V by 0 bases and J by 6 bases, and 12 bases separated the two germline ends. The CDR3 has 14 amino acids. The CDR3 nucleotides are TGTGCCAGCAGCTTGGCCGGGGATAACGCTGAAGCTTTCTTT. Amino acid sequence: CASSLAGDNAEAFF. Using reference TRBV5-5 and TRBJ1-1 for the parts outside the CDR3, the full variable domain is DAGVTQSPTHLIKTRGQQVTLRCSPISGHKSVSWYQQVLGQGPQFIFQYYEKEERGRGNFPDRFSARQFPNYSSELNVNALLLGDSALYLCASSLAGDNAEAFFGQGTRLTVV.

As regards this clone: Other DNA sequences in the same sample also yield this CDR3. This chain uses TRBV6-5 with TRBJ2-7; 9 positions match TRBD1. The CDR3 length is 13 residues. V gave up 8 bases and J gave up 2 bases; unmatched junction bases: 4. Germline V gene lookup returns CDR1 MNHEY and CDR2 SVGAGI. The CDR3 sequence is CASSRDRAYEQYF. In DNA, the CDR3 is TGTGCCAGCTCCAGGGACAGGGCCTACGAGCAGTACTTC.

The chain carries TRBV6-4 and TRBJ1-2; 7 bases match TRBD1. The CDR3 length is 15 residues. The germline gives CDR1 MRHNA, CDR2 SNTAGT. Trimming cost V 1 base and J 3 bases; bases outside gene matches: 5. The CDR3 sequence is CASSDFTGEDYGYTF. The CDR3 nucleotides are TGTGCCAGCAGTGACTTCACAGGGGAAGACTATGGCTACACCTTC.

The V gene is TRBV3-1 (or the pseudogene TRBV3-2), the J gene TRBJ2-3; D unclear. V dropped 2 bases and J dropped 5 bases, with 8 bases sitting between them. Per germline, CDR1 LGHDT and CDR2 YNNKEL (reference sequence). There are 13 residues in the CDR3. Here the CDR3 reads CASSQSDRDTQYF. The CDR3 DNA is TGTGCCAGCAGCCAATCGGATAGAGATACGCAGTATTTT.

The DNA of the CDR3 is TGCGCCAGCAGCCTCCTACAGGGGGCGGGATATGGCTACACCTTC. Amino acids: CASSLLQGAGYGYTF. The chain combines TRBV5-1 with TRBJ1-2; 9 bases match TRBD1. The CDR3 has 15 amino acids. J lost 5 bases, V lost 4 bases, and 9 bases had no gene match. From germline, CDR1 is SGHRS and CDR2 YFSETQ.

On this clone: Other DNA sequences from this sample encode an identical CDR3 as well. V usage is TRBV20-1 and J usage is TRBJ2-1; D call uncertain. V was pared by 3 bases and J by 7 bases, with 7 bases between. Germline V gene sequence: CDR1 DFQATT, CDR2 SNEGSKA (reference sequence). CDR3 length: 11 residues. CDR3 sequence (DNA): TGCAGTGCTAGTAGGTATAATGAGCAGTTCTTC. Its translation: CSASRYNEQFF.

In DNA form, the CDR3 reads TGCGCCAGCAGCTTAGTTCAGTCGGGCGAGCAGTACTTC. Protein: CASSLVQSGEQYF. The J gene is TRBJ2-7, the V gene TRBV5-1; D is unresolved. Germline V gene data show CDR1 as SGHRS and CDR2 as YFSETQ. V was trimmed by 2 bases and J by 6 bases, leaving 12 bases between them. The CDR3 runs 13 residues.

The rearrangement links TRBV5-4 to TRBJ2-1, with 10 bases that match TRBD2. This CDR3 spans 15 amino acids. Germline CDR1 is SGHNT and CDR2 is YYREEE (reference sequence). The V segment lost 0 bases and the J segment 9 bases; nucleotides outside the gene matches: 6. CDR3 nucleotide sequence: TGTGCCAGCAGCTTGGGGACTAGCGGTAAGGGTGAGCAGTTCTTC. Protein: CASSLGTSGKGEQFF.

The rearrangement uses TRBV5-1 and TRBJ2-3; D possibly corresponds to TRBD1 (6 bases). CDR3 length: 14 amino acids. Trimming removed 0 bases from V and 5 bases from J, with 10 bases in between. Germline CDR1 SGHRS, CDR2 YFSETQ. The CDR3 bases are TGCGCCAGCAGCTTGGGCACAGGGTTAGATACGCAGTATTTT. Amino acids: CASSLGTGLDTQYF.

As DNA, the CDR3 is TGTGCCAGCAGCTTACGACAGGGGAACCAGCCCCAGCATTTT. Protein: CASSLRQGNQPQHF. The chain is built from TRBV7-2 and TRBJ1-5; 8 bases align to TRBD1. CDR3 length equals 14 residues. The germline CDR1 and CDR2 sequences are SGHTA and FQGNSA. With V trimmed by 2 bases and J by 7 bases, 4 bases remained unmatched.

The V and J genes are TRBV3-1 (or the pseudogene TRBV3-2) and TRBJ2-1, with 9 nucleotides matching TRBD2. The CDR3 is 16 residues long. Germline trimming cut 4 bases from V and 5 bases from J; bases unmatched to any gene: 9. CDR1 is LGHDT and CDR2 is YNNKEL in the germline V gene (reference sequence). CDR3 DNA sequence: TGTGCCAGCAGCCCTTTGGGAGCGGGAGGTGACAATGAGCAGTTCTTC. Encoded protein: CASSPLGAGGDNEQFF.

This clone was seen more than once but under ten times. The chain employs TRBV6-5 and TRBJ2-7, with a weak D call TRBD1 (5 bases). The CDR3 length is 13 residues. CDR1 MNHEY and CDR2 SVGAGI come from the germline V gene. Trimming left V 10 bases short and J 0 bases short, with 13 bases between. The CDR3 reads CATSRAHSYEQYF. DNA of the CDR3: TGTGCCACCTCCAGGGCCCACTCCTACGAGCAGTACTTC.

J is TRBJ2-7 and V is TRBV15, with D unresolved. Germline CDR1 is LNHNV and CDR2 is YYDKDF (reference sequence). V was pared by 0 bases and J by 0 bases, with 6 bases between. The CDR3 spans 14 residues. This chain's CDR3 is CATSRDLLSYEQYF. In nucleotides, the CDR3 is TGTGCCACCAGCAGAGATCTCCTCTCCTACGAGCAGTACTTC.

The chain uses TRBV2 and TRBJ2-2, with 9 bases identical to TRBD1. Germline lookup yields CDR1 SNHLY and CDR2 FYNNEI. This CDR3 is 14 amino acids long. Losses at the gene ends were 8 bases for V and 7 bases for J; bases not matched to a gene: 8. The CDR3 DNA reads TGTGCCAGCCGCGGGACAGGGAGTGGCGGGGAGCTGTTTTTT. Encoded protein: CASRGTGSGGELFF.

This chain joins TRBV10-3 and TRBJ2-7; D is perhaps TRBD1 or TRBD2 (5 bases each). Germline V gene data show CDR1 as ENHRY and CDR2 as SYGVKD. This CDR3 comprises 13 residues. V lost 6 bases and J lost 3, with 12 bases in between. The DNA of the CDR3 is TGTGCCATCAGGAGGGACGGCAGCTACGAGCAGTACTTC. This codes for CAIRRDGSYEQYF.